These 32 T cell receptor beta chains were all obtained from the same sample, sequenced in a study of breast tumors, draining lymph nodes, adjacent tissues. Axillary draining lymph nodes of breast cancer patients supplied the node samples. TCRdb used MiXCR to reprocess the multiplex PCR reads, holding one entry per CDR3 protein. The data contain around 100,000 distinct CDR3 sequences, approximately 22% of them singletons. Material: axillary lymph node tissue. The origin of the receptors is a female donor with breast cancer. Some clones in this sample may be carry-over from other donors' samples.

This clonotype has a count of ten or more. The CDR3: CASSRNSNRGFHGYTF. DNA for the CDR3: TGTGCCAGCAGCCGAAATTCTAACAGGGGGTTCCATGGCTACACCTTC. The chain joins TRBV7-9 to TRBJ1-2; TRBD1 aligns across 8 bases. The CDR3 is 16 amino acids. Trimming at V came to 5 bases and at J to 6 bases, leaving 14 bases not matched to a gene. The germline gives CDR1 SEHNR, CDR2 FQNEAQ (reference sequence).

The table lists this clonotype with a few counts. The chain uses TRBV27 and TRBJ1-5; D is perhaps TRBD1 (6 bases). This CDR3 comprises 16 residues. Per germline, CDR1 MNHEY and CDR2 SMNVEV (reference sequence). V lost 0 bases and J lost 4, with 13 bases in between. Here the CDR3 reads CASSLSARGRNQPQHF. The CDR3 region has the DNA TGTGCCAGCAGTTTATCGGCCAGGGGTCGAAATCAGCCCCAGCATTTT.

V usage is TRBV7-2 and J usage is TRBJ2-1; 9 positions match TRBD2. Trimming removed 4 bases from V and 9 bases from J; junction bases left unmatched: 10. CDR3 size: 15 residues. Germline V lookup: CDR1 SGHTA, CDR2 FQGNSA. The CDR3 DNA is TGTGCCAGCAGCTCGGGACTAGCTACATCCAGTGAGCAGTTCTTC. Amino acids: CASSSGLATSSEQFF.

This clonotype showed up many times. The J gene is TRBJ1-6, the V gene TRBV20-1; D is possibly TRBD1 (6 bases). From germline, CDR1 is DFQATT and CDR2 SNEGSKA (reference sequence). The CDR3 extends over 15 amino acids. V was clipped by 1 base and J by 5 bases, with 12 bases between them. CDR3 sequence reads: CSARVRQAHNSPLHF. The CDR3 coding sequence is TGCAGTGCTAGAGTACGACAGGCGCATAATTCACCCCTCCACTTT.

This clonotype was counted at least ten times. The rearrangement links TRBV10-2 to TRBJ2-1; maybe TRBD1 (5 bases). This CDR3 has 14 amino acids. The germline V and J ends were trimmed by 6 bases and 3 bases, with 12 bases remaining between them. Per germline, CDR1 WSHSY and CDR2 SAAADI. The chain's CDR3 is CASRSETVYNEQFF. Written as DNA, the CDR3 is TGCGCCAGCAGGTCCGAGACAGTCTACAATGAGCAGTTCTTC.

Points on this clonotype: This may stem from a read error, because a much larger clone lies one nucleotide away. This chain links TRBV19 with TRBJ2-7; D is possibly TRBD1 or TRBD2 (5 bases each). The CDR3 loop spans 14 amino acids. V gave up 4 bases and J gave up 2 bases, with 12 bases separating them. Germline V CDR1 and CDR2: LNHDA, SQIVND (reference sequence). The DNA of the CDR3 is TGTGCCAGTAGTACCAGGGACGCACCCTACGAGCAGTACTTC. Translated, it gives CASSTRDAPYEQYF.

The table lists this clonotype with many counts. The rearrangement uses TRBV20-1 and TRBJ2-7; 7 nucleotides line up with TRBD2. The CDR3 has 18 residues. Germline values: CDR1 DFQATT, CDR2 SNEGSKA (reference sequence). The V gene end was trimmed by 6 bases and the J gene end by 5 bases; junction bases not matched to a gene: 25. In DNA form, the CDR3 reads TGCAGTGCAAGACTAGCCGGACGGCGGTCGCGGACGGTGCACGAGCAGTACTTC. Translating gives CSARLAGRRSRTVHEQYF.

This CDR3 is CASSDGGTDTQYF. The DNA for the CDR3 is TGTGCCAGTTCGGACGGGGGCACAGATACGCAGTATTTT. The chain links TRBV5-8 to TRBJ2-3, with D possibly TRBD2 on 5 matching bases. Germline CDR1 and CDR2: SGHTS and YDEGEE. This CDR3 has 13 amino acids. Trimming removed 8 bases at V and 1 base at J, with 11 bases between.

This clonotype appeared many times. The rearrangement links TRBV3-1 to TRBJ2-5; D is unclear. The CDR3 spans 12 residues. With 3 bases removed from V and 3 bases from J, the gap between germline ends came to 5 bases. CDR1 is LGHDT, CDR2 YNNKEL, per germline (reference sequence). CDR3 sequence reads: CASSQQKETQYF. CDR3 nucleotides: TGTGCCAGCAGCCAGCAAAAAGAGACCCAGTACTTC.

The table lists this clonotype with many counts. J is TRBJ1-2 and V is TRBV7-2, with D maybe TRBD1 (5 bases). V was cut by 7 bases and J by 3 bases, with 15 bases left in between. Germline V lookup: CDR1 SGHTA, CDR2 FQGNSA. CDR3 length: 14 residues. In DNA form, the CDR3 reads TGTGCCAGCACACCCCGCAGGGATCACTATGGCTACACCTTC. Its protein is CASTPRRDHYGYTF.

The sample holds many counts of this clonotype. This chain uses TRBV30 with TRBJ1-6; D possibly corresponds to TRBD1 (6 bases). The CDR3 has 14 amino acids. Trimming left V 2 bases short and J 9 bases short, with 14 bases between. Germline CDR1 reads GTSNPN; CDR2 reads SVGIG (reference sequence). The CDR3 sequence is CAWSPGVPGSPLHF. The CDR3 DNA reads TGTGCCTGGAGTCCAGGGGTCCCCGGTTCACCCCTCCACTTT.

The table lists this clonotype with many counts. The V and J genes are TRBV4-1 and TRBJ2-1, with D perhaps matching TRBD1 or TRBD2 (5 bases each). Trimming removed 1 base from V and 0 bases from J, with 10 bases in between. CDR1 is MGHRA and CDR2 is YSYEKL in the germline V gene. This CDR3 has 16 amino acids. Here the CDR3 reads CASSQAGPSSYNEQFF. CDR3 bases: TGCGCCAGCAGCCAAGCGGGGCCGAGCTCCTACAATGAGCAGTTCTTC.

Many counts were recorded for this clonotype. The CDR3 region has the DNA TGCGCCAGCAGCTGGCCCGGGGAGGGCTACACCGGGGAGCTGTTTTTT. Residues: CASSWPGEGYTGELFF. The V call is TRBV5-1, the J call TRBJ2-2, with 7 positions matching TRBD2. The CDR3 totals 16 residues. With V trimmed by 3 bases and J by 3 bases, 8 bases remained unmatched. In germline, CDR1 is SGHRS, CDR2 YFSETQ. Full variable domain (missing parts from reference TRBV5-1 and TRBJ2-2): KAGVTQTPRYLIKTRGQQVTLSCSPISGHRSVSWYQQTPGQGLQFLFEYFSETQRNKGNFPGRFSGRQFSNSRSEMNVSTLELGDSALYLCASSWPGEGYTGELFFGEGSRLTVL.

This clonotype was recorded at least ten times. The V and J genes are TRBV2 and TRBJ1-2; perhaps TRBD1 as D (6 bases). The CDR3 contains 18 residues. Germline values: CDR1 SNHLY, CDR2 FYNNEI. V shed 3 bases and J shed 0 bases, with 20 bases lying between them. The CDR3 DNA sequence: TGTGCCAGCAGTGAGACGAGTATGGGGGCAGGGGCTAACTATGGCTACACCTTC. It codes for CASSETSMGAGANYGYTF.

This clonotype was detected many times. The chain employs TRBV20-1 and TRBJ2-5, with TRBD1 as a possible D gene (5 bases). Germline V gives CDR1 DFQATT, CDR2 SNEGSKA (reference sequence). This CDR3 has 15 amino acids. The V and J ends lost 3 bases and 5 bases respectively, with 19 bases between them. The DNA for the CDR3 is TGCAGTGCTAGGCTCCCTGGCAGGGCAGGGGAGACCCAGTACTTC. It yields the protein CSARLPGRAGETQYF.

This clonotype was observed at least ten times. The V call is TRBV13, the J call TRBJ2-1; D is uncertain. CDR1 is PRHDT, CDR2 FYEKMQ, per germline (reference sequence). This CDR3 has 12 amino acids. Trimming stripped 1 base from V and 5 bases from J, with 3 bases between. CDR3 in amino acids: CASSLAHNEQFF. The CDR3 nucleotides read TGTGCCAGCAGCTTAGCCCACAATGAGCAGTTCTTC.

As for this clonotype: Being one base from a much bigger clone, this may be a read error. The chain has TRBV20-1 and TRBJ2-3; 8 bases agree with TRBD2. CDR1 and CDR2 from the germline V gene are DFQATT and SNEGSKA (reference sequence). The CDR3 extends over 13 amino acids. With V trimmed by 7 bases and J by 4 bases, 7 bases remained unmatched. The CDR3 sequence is CSVGGGGADTQYF. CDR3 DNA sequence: TGCAGTGTCGGGGGGGGGGGAGCAGATACGCAGTATTTT.

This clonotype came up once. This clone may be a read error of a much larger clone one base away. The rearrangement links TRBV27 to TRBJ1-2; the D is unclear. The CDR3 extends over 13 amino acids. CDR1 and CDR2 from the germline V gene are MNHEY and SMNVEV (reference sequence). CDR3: CASSARVGYGYAF. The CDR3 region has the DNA TGTGCCAGCAGTGCCCGGGTGGGCTATGGCTACGCCTTC.

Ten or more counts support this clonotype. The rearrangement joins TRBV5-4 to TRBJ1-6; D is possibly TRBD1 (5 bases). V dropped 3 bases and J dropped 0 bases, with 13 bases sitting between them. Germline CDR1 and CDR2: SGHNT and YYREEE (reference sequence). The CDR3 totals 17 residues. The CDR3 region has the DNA TGTGCCAGCAGCTCGGGACGGATGAGCTCCTATAATTCACCCCTCCACTTT. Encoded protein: CASSSGRMSSYNSPLHF. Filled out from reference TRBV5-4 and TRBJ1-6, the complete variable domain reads ETGVTQSPTHLIKTRGQQVTLRCSSQSGHNTVSWYQQALGQGPQFIFQYYREEENGRGNFPPRFSGLQFPNYSSELNVNALELDDSALYLCASSSGRMSSYNSPLHFGNGTRLTVT.

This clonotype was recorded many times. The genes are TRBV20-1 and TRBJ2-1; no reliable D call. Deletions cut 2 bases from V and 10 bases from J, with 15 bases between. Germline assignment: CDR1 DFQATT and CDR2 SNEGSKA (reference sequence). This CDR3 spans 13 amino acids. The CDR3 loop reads CSARRAIDWEQFF. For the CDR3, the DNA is TGCAGTGCTAGACGGGCTATAGATTGGGAGCAGTTCTTC.

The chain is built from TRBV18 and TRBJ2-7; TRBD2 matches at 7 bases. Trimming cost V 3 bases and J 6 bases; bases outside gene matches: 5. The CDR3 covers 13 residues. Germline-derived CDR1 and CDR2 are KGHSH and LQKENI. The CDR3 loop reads CASSPSERGEQYF. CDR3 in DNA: TGTGCCAGCTCACCCTCAGAGCGGGGCGAGCAGTACTTC.

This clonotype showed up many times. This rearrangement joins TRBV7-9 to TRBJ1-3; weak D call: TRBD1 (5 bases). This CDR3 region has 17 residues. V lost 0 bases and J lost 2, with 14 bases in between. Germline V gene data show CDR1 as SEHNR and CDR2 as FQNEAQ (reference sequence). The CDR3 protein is CASSLAAGTYTGNTIYF. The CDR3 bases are TGTGCCAGCAGCTTAGCTGCGGGGACTTACACTGGAAACACCATATATTTT.

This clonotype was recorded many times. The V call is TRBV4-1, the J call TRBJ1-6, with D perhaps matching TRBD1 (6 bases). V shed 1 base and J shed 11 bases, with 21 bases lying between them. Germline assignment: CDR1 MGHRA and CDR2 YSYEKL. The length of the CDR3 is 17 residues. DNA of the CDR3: TGCGCCAGCAGCCAAGCACGGGGAAGGCAGGGGATTGCACCCCTCCACTTT. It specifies CASSQARGRQGIAPLHF.

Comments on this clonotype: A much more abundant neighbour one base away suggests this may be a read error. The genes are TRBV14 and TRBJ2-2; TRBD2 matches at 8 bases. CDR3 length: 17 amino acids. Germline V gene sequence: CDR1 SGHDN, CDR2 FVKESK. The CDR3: CAGSQTLAGRFTGELFF. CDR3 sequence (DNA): TGTGCCGGCAGCCAAACATTAGCGGGGCGGTTCACCGGGGAGCTGTTTTTT.

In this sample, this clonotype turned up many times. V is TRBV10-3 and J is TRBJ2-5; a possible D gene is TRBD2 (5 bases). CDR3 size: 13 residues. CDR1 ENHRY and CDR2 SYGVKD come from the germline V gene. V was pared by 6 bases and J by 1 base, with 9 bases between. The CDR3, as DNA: TGTGCCATCAGCGGAGGCCTCCAAGAGACCCAGTACTTC. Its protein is CAISGGLQETQYF.

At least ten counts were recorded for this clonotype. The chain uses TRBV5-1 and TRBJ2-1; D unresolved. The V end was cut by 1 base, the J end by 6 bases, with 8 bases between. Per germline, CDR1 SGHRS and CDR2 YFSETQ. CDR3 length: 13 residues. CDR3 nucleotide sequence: TGCGCCAGCAGCTTGTTGGTTGGCAATGAGCAGTTCTTC. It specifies CASSLLVGNEQFF. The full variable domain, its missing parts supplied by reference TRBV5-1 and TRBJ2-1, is KAGVTQTPRYLIKTRGQQVTLSCSPISGHRSVSWYQQTPGQGLQFLFEYFSETQRNKGNFPGRFSGRQFSNSRSEMNVSTLELGDSALYLCASSLLVGNEQFFGPGTRLTVL.

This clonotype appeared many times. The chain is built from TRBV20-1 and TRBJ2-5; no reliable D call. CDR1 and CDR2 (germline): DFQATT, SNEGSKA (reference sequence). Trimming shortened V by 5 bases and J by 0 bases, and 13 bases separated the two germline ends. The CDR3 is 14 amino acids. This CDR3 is CSALDSRDQETQYF. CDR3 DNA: TGCAGTGCTCTAGACTCAAGGGACCAAGAGACCCAGTACTTC.

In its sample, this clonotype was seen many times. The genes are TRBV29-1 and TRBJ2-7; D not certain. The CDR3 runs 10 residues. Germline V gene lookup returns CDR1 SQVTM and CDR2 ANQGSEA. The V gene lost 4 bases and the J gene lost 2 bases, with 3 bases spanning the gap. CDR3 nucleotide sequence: TGCAGCGTTGGGACCTACGAGCAGTACTTC. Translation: CSVGTYEQYF.

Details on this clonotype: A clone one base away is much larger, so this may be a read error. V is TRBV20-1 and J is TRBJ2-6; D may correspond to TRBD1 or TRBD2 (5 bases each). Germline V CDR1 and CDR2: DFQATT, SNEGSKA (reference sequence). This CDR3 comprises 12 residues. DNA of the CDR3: TGCAGTGCTAGTCCCGGGGCCAACGTCCTGGCTTTC. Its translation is CSASPGANVLAF.

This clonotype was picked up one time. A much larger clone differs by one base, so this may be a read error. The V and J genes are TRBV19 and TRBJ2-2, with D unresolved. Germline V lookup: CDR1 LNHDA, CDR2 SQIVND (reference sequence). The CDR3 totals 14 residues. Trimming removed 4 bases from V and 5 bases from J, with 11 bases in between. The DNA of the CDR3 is TGTGCCAGTAGTACAGTGATCGAGACCGGGGAGCTGTTTTTT. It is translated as CASSTVIETGELFF.

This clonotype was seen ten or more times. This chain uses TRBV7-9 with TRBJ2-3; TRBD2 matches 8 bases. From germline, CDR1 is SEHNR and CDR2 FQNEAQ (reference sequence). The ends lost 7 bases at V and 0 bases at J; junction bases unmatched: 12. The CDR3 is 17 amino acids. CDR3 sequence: CASKPFGGESSTDTQYF. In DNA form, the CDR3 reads TGTGCCAGCAAGCCGTTCGGGGGGGAATCTAGCACAGATACGCAGTATTTT. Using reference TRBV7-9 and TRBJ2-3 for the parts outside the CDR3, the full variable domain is DTGVSQNPRHKITKRGQNVTFRCDPISEHNRLYWYRQTLGQGPEFLTYFQNEAQLEKSRLLSDRFSAERPKGSFSTLEIQRTEQGDSAMYLCASKPFGGESSTDTQYFGPGTRLTVL.

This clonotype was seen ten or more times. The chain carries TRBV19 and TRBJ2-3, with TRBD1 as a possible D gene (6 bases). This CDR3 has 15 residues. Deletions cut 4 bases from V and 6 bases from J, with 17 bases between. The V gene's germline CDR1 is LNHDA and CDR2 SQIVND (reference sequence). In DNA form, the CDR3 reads TGTGCCAGTAGTAAGCAGGGGCGGCCCACGGATACGCAGTATTTT. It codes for CASSKQGRPTDTQYF.